This T cell receptor (beta chain) emerged from a study of cytomegalovirus exposure and HLA in healthy donors. Vbeta (60) and Jbeta (13) primers were used in the PCR. Using immunoSEQ multiplex PCR, the repertoire was profiled, and TCRdb retains in-frame clones only, with some absent. Found here are about 160,000 clones, 80% of them singletons; the top ten hold around a tenth. V shed 4 bases and J 9 bases; nucleotides not matched to a gene: 9. CDR3 length: 14 amino acids. Per germline, CDR1 SEHNR and CDR2 FQNEAQ (reference sequence). This receptor was obtained from a man aged 18-30 years in good health and CMV-seropositive. The V gene is TRBV7-9, the J gene TRBJ1-2; TRBD1 matches at 9 bases. The sequenced sample was PBMCs. CDR3 in amino acids: CASSYTGTGKSYTF. The CDR3 nucleotides read TGTGCCAGCAGCTATACCGGGACAGGGAAAAGCTACACCTTC.